This T cell receptor beta chain comes out of a study of vaccination and CD4 T cells after COVID-19 (dated by TCRdb to 2022 to 2024). At the level of the whole study: Convalescent patients had a positive SARS-CoV-2 result on nasal swab PCR, and of these patients, fewer than ten had mild disease and one had severe disease. As controls, cultures received a CEFX viral epitope pool (the positive control), an HIV-1 Nef peptide pool (the negative control), or no peptide at all. Post-vaccine blood samples were collected a median of about 66 days after the second vaccine dose, ranging from roughly 13 to 250 days. Post-COVID blood samples from convalescent patients were collected a median of around 100 days after diagnosis, with a range of roughly 35 to 180 days. Two doses of either the Pfizer-BioNTech BNT162b2 vaccine (n=8) or the Moderna mRNA-1273 vaccine (n=2) were administered to participants. Culture stimuli were overlapping spike peptide pools from SARS-CoV-2 and from the common cold coronaviruses HCoV-NL63, HCoV-OC43 and HCoV-229E. The convalescent cohort comprised six males and four females, including two Hispanic individuals, seven Caucasians, two Asians and one multiracial person. In around 10 COVID-19 convalescent patients and a handful of infection-naive healthy vaccine recipients, researchers compared the spike-specific CD4+ TCR repertoire from before mRNA vaccination with the repertoire from after. General findings and caveats noted by the study authors: Nearly all vaccine-specific clones in convalescent patients (304 of 307) were mono-reactive for SARS-CoV-2 spike rather than cross-reactive with common cold coronaviruses. Only a relatively small number of convalescent patients were included in the study, and early timepoints following natural infection were not analyzed. Although the median number of SARS-CoV-2-reactive clonotypes went up from roughly 23 after infection to some 37 after vaccination, the increase was not significant. Among the post-vaccine SARS-CoV-2-reactive clones in convalescent patients, a median approximately 90% showed up only after vaccination, which suggests vaccine-specific priming.

Trimming removed 6 bases from V and 7 bases from J, leaving 19 bases between the germline ends. Sequences MDHEN (CDR1) and SYDVKM (CDR2) are obtained from the germline V gene. The CDR3 runs 15 amino acids, cysteine and phenylalanine included. Left in the record is the CDR3 DNA by itself, 45 bases read in frame from the first base. The library was prepared using PCR. At the Johns Hopkins FTIC core, DNA from the cultured CD4+ T cells underwent TCR sequencing with the Oncomine TCR Beta short-read assay. The QIAamp micro DNA kit was used to extract genomic DNA from the cultured CD4+ T cells. The Oncomine TCR Beta libraries from cultured CD4+ T cells were pooled using unique dual indexes and then sequenced on an Illumina iSeq 100. The authors processed their data as follows. Non-productive sequences were removed, and CDR3s not starting with C, not ending with F or W, or shorter than 7 amino acids were discarded. The MANAFEST web application was used to identify antigen-specific clonotypes by comparing peptide-stimulated wells against reference wells and other culture wells. Positive clones required FDR below 0.05, an odds ratio above 5, and productive frequency above 0.1% in at least two of three replicate wells. Cross-reactive clonotypes were defined as significantly expanded in both SARS-CoV-2 spike wells and at least one common cold coronavirus spike condition. CDR3 homology was assessed with Levenshtein distances (stringdist) and unrooted phylogenetic trees (ape) in R version 3.6.1. TCRdb reworked the public reads: Q25 trimming with fastp, MiXCR clone assembly, productive beta chains retained. Entries are consolidated by CDR3 protein sequence, retaining the most common genes and DNA. In this record, the V and J calls reflect TCRdb's handling and not the investigators' own analysis. The sample records 5,000 or so distinct CDR3 sequences, 70% to 80% of which are singletons. Around 24% of the sample rests with the top ten.

Per the publication, the treatment or condition label means: roughly 11-day PBMC culture with coronavirus spike peptide pools or control peptides (ViraFEST assay). To expand antigen-specific T cells with peptide pools and then pick out the expanded clonotypes through TCR sequencing, the study relied on the ViraFEST assay. The positive SARS-CoV-2 PCR tests of the convalescent patients were dated from March to December 2020, before the Alpha, Beta and Delta variants emerged in the United States. PBMCs were cultured at roughly 1.8 million per well in IMDM supplemented with around 5% human AB serum and around 9.5 IU/ml IL-2, with approximately 11 ug/ml peptide pools added. On days 3 and 7, half of the culture medium was replaced with fresh IL-2-containing medium. CD4+ T cells were isolated after 10 days of culture through negative selection using the EasySep CD4+ T cell isolation kit. PBMCs were separated from whole blood using Ficoll-Paque Plus gradient centrifugation and then either used fresh or cryopreserved at -140C. Each culture condition was generally run in triplicate wells.

Turning to this clonotype: It lacks a known antigen. Within one base of it there is no much larger clone, and no base qualities were kept.

This receptor was obtained from a human donor who had recovered from COVID-19. The material sequenced was CD4+ T cells from blood, cultured in vitro. The sequence joins TRBV28 to TRBJ1-5, and TRBD1 may be the D gene, going by 6 matching bases. The DNA sequence is TGTGCCAGCAGAGCTTTGCGGGGGGCGAGCCAGCCCCAGCATTTT. Its translation reads: CASRALRGASQPQHF.